Only one count was recorded for the clone carrying this T cell receptor (beta chain). The data were obtained in a study of blood T cell repertoires in COVID-19. About the research overall: Whether acute or convalescent, the COVID-19 samples came from the United States, Italy and Spain. In each case, the material was cDNA or gDNA derived from T cells, B-cell-depleted T cells, or PBMCs.

V lost 0 bases to trimming and J lost 3 bases; unmatched junction nucleotides: 4. Germline assignment: CDR1 LGHDT and CDR2 YNNKEL (reference sequence). The CDR3 loop spans 16 amino acids. Per the study methods: By means of reference gene primer amplification, nucleated cell counts were estimated. Profiled with immunoSEQ multiplex PCR; TCRdb holds only in-frame clones, not every one. The DNA gave D and trimming, while V, J and clone size come from that table. Among tens of thousands of clones, roughly 86% were seen once, and the ten largest hold roughly 6.1%. The sample comprised peripheral blood. The receptor's source is a woman aged 45-59 years with acute or convalescent COVID-19. The chain is built from TRBV3-1 (or the pseudogene TRBV3-2) and TRBJ2-2; 7 positions match TRBD1. The chain's CDR3 is CASSQDRGKDTGELFF. CDR3 sequence (DNA): TGTGCCAGCAGCCAAGACAGGGGGAAGGACACCGGGGAGCTGTTTTTT.